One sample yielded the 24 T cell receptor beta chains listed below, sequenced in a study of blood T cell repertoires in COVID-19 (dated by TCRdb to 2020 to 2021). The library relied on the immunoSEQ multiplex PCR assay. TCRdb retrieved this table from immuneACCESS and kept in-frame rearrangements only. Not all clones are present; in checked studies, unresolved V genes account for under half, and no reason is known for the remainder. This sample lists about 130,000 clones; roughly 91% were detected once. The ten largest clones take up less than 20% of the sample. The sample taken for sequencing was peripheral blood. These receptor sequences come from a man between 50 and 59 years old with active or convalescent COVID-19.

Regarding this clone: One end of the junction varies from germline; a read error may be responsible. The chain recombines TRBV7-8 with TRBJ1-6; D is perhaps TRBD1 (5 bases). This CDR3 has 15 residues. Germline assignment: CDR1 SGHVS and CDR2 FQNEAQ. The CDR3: CASSGDSLPNSALHF. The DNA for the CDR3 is TGTGCCAGCAGCGGCGACAGCTTACCTAATTCAGCCCTCCACTTT.

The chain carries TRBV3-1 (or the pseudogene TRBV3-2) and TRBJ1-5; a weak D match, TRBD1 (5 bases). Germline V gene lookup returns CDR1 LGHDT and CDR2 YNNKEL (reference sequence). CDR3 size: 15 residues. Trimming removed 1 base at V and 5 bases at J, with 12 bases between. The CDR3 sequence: CASSQAPGQDQPQHF. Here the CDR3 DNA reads TGTGCCAGCAGCCAAGCCCCAGGGCAGGATCAGCCCCAGCATTTT.

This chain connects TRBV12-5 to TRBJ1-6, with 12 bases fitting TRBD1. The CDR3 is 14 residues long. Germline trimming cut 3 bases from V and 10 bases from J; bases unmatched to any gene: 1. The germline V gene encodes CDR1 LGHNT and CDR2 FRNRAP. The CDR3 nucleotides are TGTGCTAGTGGTTTTGGGACAGGGGGCTCACCCCTCCACTTT. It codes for CASGFGTGGSPLHF.

This CDR3 is CASSIAGGHEQFF. The CDR3 region has the DNA TGTGCCAGTAGTATAGCGGGAGGCCATGAGCAGTTCTTC. The rearrangement links TRBV19 to TRBJ2-1, with 7 positions matching TRBD2. The V and J ends lost 1 base and 8 bases, in that order; junction bases with no gene match: 2. The CDR3 is 13 residues long. Per germline, CDR1 LNHDA and CDR2 SQIVND (reference sequence).

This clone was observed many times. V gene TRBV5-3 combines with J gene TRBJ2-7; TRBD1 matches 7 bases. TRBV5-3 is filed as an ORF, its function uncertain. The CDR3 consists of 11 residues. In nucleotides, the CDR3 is TGTGCCAGAAGCACGGAACGAGGGGGCTGCGTC. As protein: CARSTERGGCV.

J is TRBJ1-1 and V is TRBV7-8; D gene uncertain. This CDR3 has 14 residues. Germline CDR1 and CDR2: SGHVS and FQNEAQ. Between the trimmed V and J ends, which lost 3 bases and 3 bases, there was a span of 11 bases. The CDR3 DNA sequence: TGTGCCAGCAGCTTCGAGGTTACTGACACTGAAGCTTTCTTT. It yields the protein CASSFEVTDTEAFF.

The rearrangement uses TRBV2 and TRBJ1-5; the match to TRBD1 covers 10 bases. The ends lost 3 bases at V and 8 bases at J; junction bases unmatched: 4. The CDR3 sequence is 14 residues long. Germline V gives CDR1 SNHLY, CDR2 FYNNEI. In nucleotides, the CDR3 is TGTGCCAGCAGTGATTGGACAGGGGGTGAGCCCCAGCATTTT. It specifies CASSDWTGGEPQHF.

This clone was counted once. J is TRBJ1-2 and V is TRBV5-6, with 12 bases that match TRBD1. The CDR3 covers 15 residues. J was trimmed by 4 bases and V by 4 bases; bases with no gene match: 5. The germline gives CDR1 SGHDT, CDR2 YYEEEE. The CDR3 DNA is TGTGCCAGCAGCGGAGGGACAGGGGGCATCTATGGCTACACCTTC. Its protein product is CASSGGTGGIYGYTF. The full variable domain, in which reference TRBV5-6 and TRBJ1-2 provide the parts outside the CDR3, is DAGVTQSPTHLIKTRGQQVTLRCSPKSGHDTVSWYQQALGQGPQFIFQYYEEEERQRGNFPDRFSGHQFPNYSSELNVNALLLGDSALYLCASSGGTGGIYGYTFGSGTRLTVV.

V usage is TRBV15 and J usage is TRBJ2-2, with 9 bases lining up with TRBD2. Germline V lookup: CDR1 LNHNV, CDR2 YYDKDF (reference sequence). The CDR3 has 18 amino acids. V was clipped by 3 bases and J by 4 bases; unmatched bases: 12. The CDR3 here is CATSRSGSSGRITGELFF. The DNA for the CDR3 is TGTGCCACCAGCAGGTCGGGAAGTAGCGGGAGAATCACCGGGGAGCTGTTTTTT.

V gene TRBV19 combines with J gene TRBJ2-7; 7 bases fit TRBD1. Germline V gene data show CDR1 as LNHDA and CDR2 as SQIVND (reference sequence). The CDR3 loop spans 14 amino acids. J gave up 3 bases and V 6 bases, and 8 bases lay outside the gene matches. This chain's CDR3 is CASSPGTVHYEQYF. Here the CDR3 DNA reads TGTGCCAGTAGCCCCGGGACAGTGCACTACGAGCAGTACTTC.

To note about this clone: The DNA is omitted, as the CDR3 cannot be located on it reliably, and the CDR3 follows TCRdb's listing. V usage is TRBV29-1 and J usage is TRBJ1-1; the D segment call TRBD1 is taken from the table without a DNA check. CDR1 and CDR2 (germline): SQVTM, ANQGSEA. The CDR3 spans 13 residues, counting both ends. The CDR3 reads CSASGQGRSEAFF.

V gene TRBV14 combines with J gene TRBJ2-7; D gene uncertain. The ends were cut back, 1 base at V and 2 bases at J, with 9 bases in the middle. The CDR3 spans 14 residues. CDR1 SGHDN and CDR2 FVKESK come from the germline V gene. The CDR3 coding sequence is TGTGCCAGCAGCCAAGGAAAAGCCACCTACGAGCAGTACTTC. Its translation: CASSQGKATYEQYF. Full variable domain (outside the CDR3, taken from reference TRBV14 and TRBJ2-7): EAGVTQFPSHSVIEKGQTVTLRCDPISGHDNLYWYRRVMGKEIKFLLHFVKESKQDESGMPNNRFLAERTGGTYSTLKVQPAELEDSGVYFCASSQGKATYEQYFGPGTRLTVT.

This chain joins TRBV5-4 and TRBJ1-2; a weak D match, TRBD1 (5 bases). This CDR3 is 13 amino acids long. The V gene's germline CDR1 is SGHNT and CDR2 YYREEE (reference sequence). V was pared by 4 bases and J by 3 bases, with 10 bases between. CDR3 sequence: CASSQGGDYGYTF. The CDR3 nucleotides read TGTGCCAGCAGCCAGGGAGGGGACTATGGCTACACCTTC. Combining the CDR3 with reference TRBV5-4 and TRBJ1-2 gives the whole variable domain ETGVTQSPTHLIKTRGQQVTLRCSSQSGHNTVSWYQQALGQGPQFIFQYYREEENGRGNFPPRFSGLQFPNYSSELNVNALELDDSALYLCASSQGGDYGYTFGSGTRLTVV.

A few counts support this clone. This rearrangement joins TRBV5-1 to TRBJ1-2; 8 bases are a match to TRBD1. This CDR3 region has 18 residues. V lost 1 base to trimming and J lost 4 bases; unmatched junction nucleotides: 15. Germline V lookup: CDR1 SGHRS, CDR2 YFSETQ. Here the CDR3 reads CASSLMLQGAQAPYGYTF. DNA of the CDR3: TGCGCCAGCAGCTTGATGCTTCAGGGGGCCCAAGCCCCCTATGGCTACACCTTC. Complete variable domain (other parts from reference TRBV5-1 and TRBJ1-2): KAGVTQTPRYLIKTRGQQVTLSCSPISGHRSVSWYQQTPGQGLQFLFEYFSETQRNKGNFPGRFSGRQFSNSRSEMNVSTLELGDSALYLCASSLMLQGAQAPYGYTFGSGTRLTVV.

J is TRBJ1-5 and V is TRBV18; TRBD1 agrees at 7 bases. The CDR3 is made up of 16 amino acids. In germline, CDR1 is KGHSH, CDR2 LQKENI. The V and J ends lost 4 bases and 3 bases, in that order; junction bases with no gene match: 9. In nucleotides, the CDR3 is TGTGCCAGCTCACGACTCAGGGGGTTGGACAATCAGCCCCAGCATTTT. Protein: CASSRLRGLDNQPQHF. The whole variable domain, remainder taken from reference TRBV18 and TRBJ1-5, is NAGVMQNPRHLVRRRGQEARLRCSPMKGHSHVYWYRQLPEEGLKFMVYLQKENIIDESGMPKERFSAEFPKEGPSILRIQQVVRGDSAAYFCASSRLRGLDNQPQHFGDGTRLSIL.

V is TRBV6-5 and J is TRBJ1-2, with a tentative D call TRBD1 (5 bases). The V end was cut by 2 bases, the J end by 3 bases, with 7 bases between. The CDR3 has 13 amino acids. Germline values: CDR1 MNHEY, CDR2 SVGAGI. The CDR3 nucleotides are TGTGCCAGCAGTTACGCCAGGGACTATGGCTACACCTTC. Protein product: CASSYARDYGYTF.

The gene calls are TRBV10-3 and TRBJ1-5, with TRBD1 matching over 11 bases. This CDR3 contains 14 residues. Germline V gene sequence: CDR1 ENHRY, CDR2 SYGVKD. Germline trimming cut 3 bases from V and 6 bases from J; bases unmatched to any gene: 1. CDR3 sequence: CAISEGTGGQPQHF. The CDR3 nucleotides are TGTGCCATCAGTGAAGGGACAGGGGGTCAGCCCCAGCATTTT.

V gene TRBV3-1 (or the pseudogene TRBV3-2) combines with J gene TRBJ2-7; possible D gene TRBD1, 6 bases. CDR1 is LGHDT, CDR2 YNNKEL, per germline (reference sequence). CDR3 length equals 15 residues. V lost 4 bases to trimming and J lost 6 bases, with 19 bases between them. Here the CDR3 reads CASSLHRDKRAEQYF. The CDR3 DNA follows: TGTGCCAGCAGCCTCCACCGGGACAAAAGGGCCGAGCAGTACTTC.

CDR3 DNA sequence: TGTGCCAGCAGTACCCACAGGGGTCACGCTAATGAAAAACTGTTTTTT. Its translation: CASSTHRGHANEKLFF. This chain links TRBV28 with TRBJ1-4, with 7 bases that match TRBD1. The CDR3 loop spans 16 amino acids. With 5 bases clipped from V and 3 bases from J, the junction kept 9 bases outside the gene matches. CDR1 MDHEN and CDR2 SYDVKM come from the germline V gene.

The CDR3 protein is CAWSVRSPQETQYF. DNA for the CDR3: TGTGCCTGGAGTGTACGCAGTCCACAAGAGACCCAGTACTTC. The rearrangement links TRBV30 to TRBJ2-5, with D uncertain. CDR3 length equals 14 residues. V dropped 0 bases and J dropped 2 bases, with 10 bases sitting between them. Germline V gene data show CDR1 as GTSNPN and CDR2 as SVGIG (reference sequence). Combining the CDR3 with reference TRBV30 and TRBJ2-5 gives the whole variable domain SQTIHQWPATLVQPVGSPLSLECTVEGTSNPNLYWYRQAAGRGLQLLFYSVGIGQISSEVPQNLSASRPQDRQFILSSKKLLLSDSGFYLCAWSVRSPQETQYFGPGTRLLVL.

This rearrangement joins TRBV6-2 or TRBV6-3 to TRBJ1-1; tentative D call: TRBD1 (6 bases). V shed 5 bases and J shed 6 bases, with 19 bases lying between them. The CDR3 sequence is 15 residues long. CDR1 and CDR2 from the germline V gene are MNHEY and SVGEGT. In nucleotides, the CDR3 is TGTGCCAGCAGTCCACAGGGAAGGGTAGGCTCTGAAGCTTTCTTT. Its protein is CASSPQGRVGSEAFF.

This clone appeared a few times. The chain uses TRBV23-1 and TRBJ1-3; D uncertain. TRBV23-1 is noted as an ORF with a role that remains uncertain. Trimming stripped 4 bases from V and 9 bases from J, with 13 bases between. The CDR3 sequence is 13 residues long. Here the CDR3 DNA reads TGCGCCAGCAGTCGGAGGGAAATGAGCACCATATATTTT. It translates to CASSRREMSTIYF.

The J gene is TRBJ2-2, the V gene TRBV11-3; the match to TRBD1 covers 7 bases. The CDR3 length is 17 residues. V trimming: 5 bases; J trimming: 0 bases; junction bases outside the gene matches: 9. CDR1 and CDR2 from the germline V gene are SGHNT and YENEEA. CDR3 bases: TGTGCCAGCAGCCCCTCCCAGGGGGTTACGAACACCGGGGAGCTGTTTTTT. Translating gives CASSPSQGVTNTGELFF.

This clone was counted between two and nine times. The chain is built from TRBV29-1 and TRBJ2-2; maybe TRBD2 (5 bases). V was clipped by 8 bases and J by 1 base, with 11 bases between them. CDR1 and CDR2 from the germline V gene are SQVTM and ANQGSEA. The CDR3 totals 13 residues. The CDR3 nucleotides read TGCAGCACAACCGGGGAGAACACCGGGGAGCTGTTTTTT. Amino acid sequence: CSTTGENTGELFF.